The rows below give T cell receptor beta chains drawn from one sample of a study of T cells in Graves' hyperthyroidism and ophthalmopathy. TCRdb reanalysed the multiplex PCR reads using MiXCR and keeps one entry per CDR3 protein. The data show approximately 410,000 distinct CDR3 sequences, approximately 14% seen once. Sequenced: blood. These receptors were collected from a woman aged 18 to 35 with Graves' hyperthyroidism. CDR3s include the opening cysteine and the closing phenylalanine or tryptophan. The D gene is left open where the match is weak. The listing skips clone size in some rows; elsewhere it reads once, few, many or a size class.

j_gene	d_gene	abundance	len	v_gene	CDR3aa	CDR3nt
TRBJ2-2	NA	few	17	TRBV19	CASSKGESAVSYGELFF	TGTGCCAGTAGTAAAGGAGAATCGGCGGTCTCTTACGGGGAGCTGTTTTTT
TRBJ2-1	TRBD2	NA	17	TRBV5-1	CASSLFPKREGYDEQFF	TGCGCCAGCAGCTTGTTCCCAAAGCGGGAAGGGTACGATGAGCAGTTCTTC
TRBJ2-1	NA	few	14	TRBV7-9	CASSLGDRTDEQFF	TGTGCCAGCAGCTTAGGAGACCGGACGGATGAGCAGTTCTTC
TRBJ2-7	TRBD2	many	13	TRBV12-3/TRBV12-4	CASRSSGVYEQYF	TGTGCCAGCCGTTCGAGCGGGGTCTACGAGCAGTACTTC
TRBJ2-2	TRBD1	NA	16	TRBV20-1	CSASRGTGGYTGELFF	TGCAGTGCTAGTAGGGGGACAGGGGGTTACACCGGGGAGCTGTTTTTT
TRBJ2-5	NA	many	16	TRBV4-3	CASSQTANRPQETQYF	TGCGCCAGCAGCCAGACGGCCAACAGGCCCCAGGAGACCCAGTACTTC
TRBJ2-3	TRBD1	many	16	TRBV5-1	CASSLLFRTGTDTQYF	TGCGCCAGCAGCTTGTTGTTTAGGACAGGGACAGATACGCAGTATTTT
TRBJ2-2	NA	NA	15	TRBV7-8	CASSPGRGTAGELFF	TGTGCCAGCAGTCCAGGACGGGGGACTGCCGGGGAGCTGTTTTTT
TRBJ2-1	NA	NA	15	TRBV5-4	CASSLAAVSYNEQFF	TGTGCCAGCAGCTTGGCGGCAGTATCCTACAATGAGCAGTTCTTC
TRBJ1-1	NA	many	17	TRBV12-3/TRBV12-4	CASSLILSRGLNTEAFF	TGTGCCAGCAGTTTGATCCTATCTAGGGGTTTGAACACTGAAGCTTTCTTT
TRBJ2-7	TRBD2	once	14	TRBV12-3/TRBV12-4	CASSPRVAGDEQYF	TGTGCCAGCAGTCCCCGGGTAGCGGGAGACGAGCAGTACTTC
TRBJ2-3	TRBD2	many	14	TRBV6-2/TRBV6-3	CASSSRAGGDTQYF	TGTGCCAGCAGCTCGAGGGCGGGAGGAGATACGCAGTATTTT
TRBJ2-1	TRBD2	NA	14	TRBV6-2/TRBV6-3	CASGTQGAGAEQFF	TGTGCCAGCGGAACCCAGGGAGCGGGGGCTGAGCAGTTCTTC
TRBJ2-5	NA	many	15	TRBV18	CASLQGITTPETQYF	TGTGCCAGCCTCCAGGGGATAACTACTCCAGAGACCCAGTACTTC
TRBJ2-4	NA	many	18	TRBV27	CASRLRGWGELAKNIQYF	TGTGCCAGCAGACTCCGGGGGTGGGGAGAACTAGCCAAAAACATTCAGTACTTC
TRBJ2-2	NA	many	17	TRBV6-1	CASSEGGYRSNTGELFF	TGTGCCAGCAGTGAAGGAGGCTACCGATCGAACACCGGGGAGCTGTTTTTT
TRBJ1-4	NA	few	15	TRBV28	CASSLGLGEGEKLFF	TGTGCCAGCAGTTTGGGCTTGGGGGAGGGCGAAAAACTGTTTTTT
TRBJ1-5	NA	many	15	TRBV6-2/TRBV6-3	CASSSDNSGNQPQHF	TGTGCCAGCAGTTCGGACAATTCTGGCAATCAGCCCCAGCATTTT
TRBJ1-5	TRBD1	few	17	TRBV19	CASSSGTGSWSNQPQHF	TGTGCCAGTAGTTCCGGGACAGGGAGTTGGAGCAATCAGCCCCAGCATTTT
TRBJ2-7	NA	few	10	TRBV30	CAGGSYEQYF	TGTGCCGGAGGGTCCTACGAGCAGTACTTC
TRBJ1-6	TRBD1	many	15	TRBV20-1	CSAPPTGGKNSPLHF	TGCAGTGCACCCCCGACAGGGGGTAAGAATTCACCCCTCCACTTT
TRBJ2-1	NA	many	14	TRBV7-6	CASSSTGVYNEQFF	TGTGCCAGCAGCTCGACGGGGGTCTACAATGAGCAGTTCTTC
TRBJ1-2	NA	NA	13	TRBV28	CASIGGLSYGYTF	TGTGCCAGCATTGGGGGGCTGAGCTATGGCTACACCTTC
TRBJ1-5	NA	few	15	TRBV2	CASTRGLGSNQPQHF	TGTGCCAGCACAAGGGGACTCGGGAGCAATCAGCCCCAGCATTTT
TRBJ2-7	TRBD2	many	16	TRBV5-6	CASSLAASGGVYEQYF	TGTGCCAGCAGCTTGGCCGCTAGCGGGGGTGTCTACGAGCAGTACTTC
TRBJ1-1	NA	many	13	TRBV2	CASSVGVDPEAFF	TGTGCCAGCAGTGTAGGGGTCGACCCTGAAGCTTTCTTT
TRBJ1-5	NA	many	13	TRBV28	CASRTQGTQPQHF	TGTGCCAGCAGGACCCAAGGGACCCAGCCCCAGCATTTT
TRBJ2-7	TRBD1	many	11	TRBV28	CATQGFYEQYF	TGTGCCACACAGGGGTTCTACGAGCAGTACTTC